Listed below are T cell receptor beta chains from one sample, sequenced in a study of T cells in Graves' hyperthyroidism and ophthalmopathy. Using its own MiXCR run on the multiplex PCR reads, TCRdb lists one record per CDR3 protein. Altogether 550,000 to 800,000 distinct CDR3 sequences are present, roughly 17% being singletons, with the ten largest covering 15%. The sequenced sample was blood. Every receptor here comes from a man over 45 with Graves' hyperthyroidism. CDR3s include the opening cysteine and the closing phenylalanine or tryptophan. D genes are given only for firm matches. The listing skips clone size in some rows; elsewhere it reads once, few, many or a size class.

d_gene	v_gene	abundance	j_gene	CDR3aa	CDR3nt
.	TRBV5-1	.	TRBJ2-3	CASRDGTTDTQYF	TGCGCCAGCAGGGACGGGACGACAGATACGCAGTATTTT
TRBD2	TRBV27	.	TRBJ2-3	CASSLSRPGLAGKGDTQYF	TGTGCCAGCAGTTTATCAAGGCCGGGACTAGCGGGAAAAGGAGATACGCAGTATTTT
.	TRBV6-1	many	TRBJ2-5	CASSEVGGRETQYF	TGTGCCAGCAGTGAGGTGGGGGGCCGGGAGACCCAGTACTTC
TRBD1	TRBV28	many	TRBJ2-7	CASNPGQLFDEQYF	TGTGCCAGCAACCCGGGACAGTTATTCGACGAGCAGTACTTC
.	TRBV7-8	many	TRBJ1-5	CASSLALLGTDSNQPQHF	TGTGCCAGCAGCTTAGCGCTACTAGGTACGGATAGCAATCAGCCCCAGCATTTT
.	TRBV6-7	few	TRBJ2-5	CASSYWGSQETQYF	TGTGCCAGCAGTTACTGGGGGAGCCAAGAGACCCAGTACTTC
TRBD2	TRBV6-2/TRBV6-3	many	TRBJ2-2	CASSLTAGDAGELFF	TGTGCCAGCAGTCTTACAGCGGGAGATGCCGGGGAGCTGTTTTTT
.	TRBV27	many	TRBJ1-4	CASSLRVFEKLFF	TGTGCCAGCAGTCTCAGGGTTTTCGAAAAACTGTTTTTT
.	TRBV12-3/TRBV12-4	many	TRBJ2-7	CASMGRDYEQYF	TGTGCCAGCATGGGGCGGGACTACGAGCAGTACTTC
TRBD1	TRBV18	.	TRBJ2-5	CARSPDRGETQYF	TGTGCCCGCTCACCCGACAGGGGAGAGACCCAGTACTTC
.	TRBV24-1	many	TRBJ2-1	CATSDTNGNEQFF	TGTGCCACCAGTGATACGAACGGCAATGAGCAGTTCTTC
.	TRBV7-8	.	TRBJ2-7	CASRSRRGYEQYF	TGTGCCAGCAGAAGCCGCAGGGGTTACGAGCAGTACTTC
TRBD1	TRBV19	many	TRBJ2-2	CASSITGVAGELFF	TGTGCCAGTAGTATAACAGGGGTCGCCGGGGAGCTGTTTTTT